Sequencing of this T cell receptor beta chain was carried out in a study of OX40 agonist ivuxolimab in advanced cancers. Study information: Across the patients, intravenous ivuxolimab was delivered every 2 weeks at 0.01 to 10 mg/kg. It was permissible to have had prior anti-PD-1, anti-PD-L1 or anti-CTLA-4 therapy, and approximately 41% had some. Study-wide findings and caveats: More expanded clones were found, on average, in CD8+ than in CD4+ T cells.

The method was immunoSEQ multiplex PCR; TCRdb's version includes in-frame clones alone and lacks a portion of them. The repertoire includes around 58,000 clones, 84% of them detected once, and approximately 30% sits in the top ten. The table lists this clone with a count of one. Its antigen is currently unknown. The germline CDR1 and CDR2 sequences are SGHKS and YYEKEE (reference sequence). V lost 0 bases and J 0 bases, leaving 13 bases between the germline ends. The CDR3 runs 17 residues. The chain links TRBV5-5 to TRBJ1-3, with D maybe TRBD1 (6 bases). This specimen consisted of CD4+ or CD8+ T cells sorted from blood, obtained in a trial of the OX40 agonist ivuxolimab. The receptor was derived from an adult with an advanced solid tumor such as melanoma, head and neck, liver or kidney cancer. The CDR3 DNA reads as TGTGCCAGCAGCTTGGCGTCCGGACAGCACTCTGGAAACACCATATATTTT. Translating it yields CASSLASGQHSGNTIYF.